This is a list of T cell receptor beta chains from one sample in a study of blood T cell repertoires in COVID-19. Libraries were prepared by immunoSEQ multiplex PCR; TCRdb keeps only in-frame clonotypes and omits some of them. The sample has about 60,000 clones, roughly 90% seen once. Material: peripheral blood. The receptors derive from a man aged 50-59 years with active COVID-19. The CDR3 runs from the conserved cysteine through the conserved F or W. Fields, in order: clone size, J gene, V gene, D gene, CDR3 protein, CDR3 DNA. A D gene is named only where the DNA matches it firmly. For some rows the clone size is stated as once, few or many, or as a class when expanded; others skip it.

size: -
J: TRBJ1-4
V: TRBV5-8
D: -
CDR3: CASRRRATNEKLFF
DNA: TGTGCCAGCAGACGCAGGGCAACTAATGAAAAACTGTTTTTT

size: few
J: TRBJ2-7
V: TRBV18
D: -
CDR3: CASSPSRGAYEQYF
DNA: TGTGCCAGCTCACCGTCACGAGGTGCCTACGAGCAGTACTTC

size: -
J: TRBJ2-1
V: TRBV2
D: -
CDR3: CAGTATVGSYNEQFF
DNA: TGTGCCGGCACGGCGACAGTCGGCTCCTACAATGAGCAGTTCTTC

size: -
J: TRBJ2-7
V: TRBV2
D: TRBD1
CDR3: CASRTGTGTGTYEQYF
DNA: TGTGCCAGCAGGACCGGGACCGGGACAGGGACCTACGAGCAGTACTTC

size: -
J: TRBJ2-1
V: TRBV2
D: -
CDR3: CASSVSADSLSYNEQFF
DNA: TGTGCCAGCAGTGTCTCGGCGGATTCCCTTTCCTACAATGAGCAGTTCTTC

size: -
J: TRBJ2-2
V: TRBV7-3
D: -
CDR3: CASSPGTSYTGELFF
DNA: TGTGCCAGCAGCCCAGGGACATCGTACACCGGGGAGCTGTTTTTT

size: -
J: TRBJ2-5
V: TRBV5-5
D: -
CDR3: CASSLAGFEQETQYF
DNA: TGTGCCAGCAGCTTGGCCGGTTTTGAACAAGAGACCCAGTACTTC

size: -
J: TRBJ1-2
V: TRBV20-1
D: -
CDR3: CSAVRGDGYTF
DNA: TGCAGTGCCGTCCGGGGGGATGGCTACACCTTC

size: -
J: TRBJ2-7
V: TRBV5-6
D: TRBD1
CDR3: CASSLGDRAGSYEQYF
DNA: TGTGCCAGCAGCTTGGGCGACAGGGCAGGTTCCTACGAGCAGTACTTC

size: -
J: TRBJ1-6
V: TRBV20-1
D: -
CDR3: CSASPPDITRPLHF
DNA: TGCAGTGCTAGTCCCCCCGACATCACCCGACCCCTCCACTTT

size: few
J: TRBJ1-1
V: TRBV5-1
D: -
CDR3: CASSLATGFEAFF
DNA: TGCGCCAGCAGCTTGGCCACAGGGTTTGAAGCTTTCTTT

size: -
J: TRBJ1-5
V: TRBV4-1
D: -
CDR3: CASSKEYRGQPQHF
DNA: TGCGCCAGCAGCAAAGAATATAGAGGTCAGCCCCAGCATTTT

size: -
J: TRBJ2-1
V: TRBV6-5
D: TRBD1
CDR3: CASSSQGARTEQFF
DNA: TGTGCCAGCAGTTCACAGGGGGCCAGGACCGAGCAGTTCTTC

size: -
J: TRBJ1-2
V: TRBV7-9
D: TRBD1
CDR3: CASSIGQVYYGYTF
DNA: TGTGCCAGCAGCATAGGACAGGTCTACTATGGCTACACCTTC

size: few
J: TRBJ1-2
V: TRBV6-5
D: TRBD1
CDR3: CASKGQGALGYTF
DNA: TGTGCCAGCAAGGGACAGGGCGCCTTAGGCTACACCTTC

size: -
J: TRBJ1-4
V: TRBV6-5
D: -
CDR3: CASSYRPAGKLFF
DNA: TGTGCCAGCAGTTATCGCCCAGCCGGGAAACTGTTTTTT

size: -
J: TRBJ2-3
V: TRBV6-5
D: -
CDR3: CASGKQGPDTQYF
DNA: TGTGCCAGCGGAAAACAGGGACCAGATACGCAGTATTTT